These 13 T cell receptor beta chains were sequenced from one sample in a study of Tregs in tolerant kidney transplant recipients. Sequenced by immunoSEQ multiplex PCR; TCRdb stores in-frame clones only, minus some. The sample holds about 77,000 clones, approximately 98% seen once. Here the sequenced sample was CD4+ T cells from blood, taken before the transplant. These TCRs come from a human donor who received a combined kidney and bone marrow transplant.

CDR3 region: CASRSRGGAQPQHF. The DNA of the CDR3 is TGTGCCAGCAGAAGCAGGGGTGGGGCTCAGCCCCAGCATTTT. This chain links TRBV5-6 with TRBJ1-5; D is possibly TRBD1 (6 bases). This CDR3 has 14 amino acids. Trimming stripped 5 bases from V and 6 bases from J, with 15 bases between. Germline V gene lookup returns CDR1 SGHDT and CDR2 YYEEEE.

The chain carries TRBV19 and TRBJ1-1; D is unresolved. Germline V gene sequence: CDR1 LNHDA, CDR2 SQIVND (reference sequence). Deletions cut 1 base from V and 5 bases from J, with 8 bases between. CDR3 length: 13 residues. CDR3 region: CASSIVEETEAFF. CDR3 sequence (DNA): TGTGCCAGTAGTATAGTGGAGGAAACTGAAGCTTTCTTT.

This chain uses TRBV9 with TRBJ1-4; D gene ambiguous. There are 15 residues in the CDR3. Trimming left V 0 bases short and J 3 bases short, with 9 bases between. Germline V gives CDR1 SGDLS, CDR2 YYNGEE. The CDR3 DNA follows: TGTGCCAGCAGCGTAGGCACACCTCCTAATGAAAAACTGTTTTTT. Its translation: CASSVGTPPNEKLFF.

The rearrangement links TRBV9 to TRBJ2-3, with D possibly TRBD2 on 6 matching bases. Germline CDR1 is SGDLS and CDR2 is YYNGEE. The CDR3 extends over 16 amino acids. Trimming shortened V by 3 bases and J by 6 bases, and 20 bases separated the two germline ends. The CDR3 loop reads CASSAIAVRERDTQYF. CDR3 coding DNA: TGTGCCAGCAGCGCGATAGCGGTGCGCGAGCGGGATACGCAGTATTTT.

This clone was observed once. The V call is TRBV30, the J call TRBJ2-7; D remains unclear. Looked up from germline, CDR1 is GTSNPN and CDR2 is SVGIG (reference sequence). V lost 4 bases and J 0 bases, leaving 7 bases between the germline ends. This CDR3 is built from 12 residues. The CDR3, as DNA: TGTGCCTGGACTATTCACTCCTACGAGCAGTACTTC. Protein sequence: CAWTIHSYEQYF.

V gene TRBV11-1 combines with J gene TRBJ2-1; 16 nucleotides line up with TRBD2. Germline CDR1 and CDR2: SGHAT and FQDESV (reference sequence). The CDR3 sequence is 14 residues long. V lost 4 bases to trimming and J lost 15 bases; unmatched junction nucleotides: 6. The CDR3 loop reads CASSWGTSGGAWFF. In nucleotides, the CDR3 is TGTGCCAGCAGCTGGGGGACTAGCGGGGGGGCCTGGTTCTTC.

The CDR3 protein is CASSVSLGSGELFF. The CDR3 region has the DNA TGTGCCAGCAGCGTTTCCCTCGGGTCCGGGGAGCTGTTTTTT. The chain is built from TRBV7-2 and TRBJ2-2; no clear D gene. Germline V CDR1 and CDR2: SGHTA, FQGNSA. CDR3 length equals 14 residues. V was pared by 5 bases and J by 6 bases, with 13 bases between.

The chain links TRBV4-2 to TRBJ2-5; D gene ambiguous. This CDR3 spans 14 amino acids. V was cut by 0 bases and J by 0 bases, with 5 bases left in between. CDR1 and CDR2 (germline): LGHNA, YNFKEQ. The CDR3 region has the DNA TGTGCCAGCAGCCAAGAGTCCTACCAAGAGACCCAGTACTTC. Translation gives CASSQESYQETQYF.

The V call is TRBV21-1, the J call TRBJ2-1; the D call TRBD2 from the table was never checked on the DNA. TRBV21-1 is tagged as a pseudogene. CDR3 length equals 15 residues. The CDR3 reads CASPRRRVAHNEQFF. CDR3 nucleotides: TGTGCCAGCCCCCGGAGGCGGGTGGCTCACAATGAGCAGTTCTTC.

The chain carries TRBV29-1 and TRBJ2-7, with a tentative D call TRBD2 (5 bases). V dropped 6 bases and J dropped 3 bases, with 18 bases sitting between them. The CDR3 totals 14 residues. CDR1 is SQVTM and CDR2 is ANQGSEA in the germline V gene. CDR3 amino acids: CSVKGEGRFYEQYF. CDR3 DNA sequence: TGCAGCGTAAAGGGTGAGGGCCGGTTCTACGAGCAGTACTTC.

This chain uses TRBV5-1 with TRBJ1-2; TRBD1 might be the D (6 bases). Per the germline V gene, CDR1 is SGHRS and CDR2 is YFSETQ. The CDR3 has 17 amino acids. V gave up 1 base and J gave up 5 bases, with 21 bases separating them. The CDR3 coding sequence is TGCGCCAGCAGCTTGAGCGGGGGCTCTGATCCCGATTATGGCTACACCTTC. Protein product: CASSLSGGSDPDYGYTF.

This chain links TRBV7-2 with TRBJ1-2; weak D call: TRBD1 (6 bases). V was clipped by 5 bases and J by 4 bases, with 11 bases between them. Germline V gene sequence: CDR1 SGHTA, CDR2 FQGNSA. This CDR3 is built from 13 residues. Written as DNA, the CDR3 is TGTGCCAGCAGCCCCACAGGGCCCTATGGCTACACCTTC. The encoded protein is CASSPTGPYGYTF.

The V and J genes are TRBV19 and TRBJ1-1; 10 bases map to TRBD1. Trimming took 6 bases from V and 12 from J; bases not matched to a gene: 7. CDR3 length equals 12 residues. Germline V CDR1 and CDR2: LNHDA, SQIVND (reference sequence). The CDR3 protein is CASSLKGQGSFF. CDR3 bases: TGTGCCAGTAGCCTAAAGGGACAGGGGTCTTTCTTT.